These 21 T cell receptor beta chains came from one sample sequenced in a study of T cells in Graves' hyperthyroidism and ophthalmopathy. The CDR3 regions of TCR beta were amplified from RNA transcripts. Primed by the HTBI set, a first-round RT-PCR was run on the TCR CDR3. TCRdb ran MiXCR on the multiplex PCR reads and lists one entry per CDR3 protein. The profile shows around 350,000 distinct CDR3 sequences, about 25% of them singletons. The sample taken for sequencing was blood. All receptors derive from a man between 50 and 59 years old with Graves' hyperthyroidism.

This clonotype was picked up many times. The chain joins TRBV12-3 or TRBV12-4 to TRBJ2-3; D is uncertain. The CDR3 is made up of 16 amino acids. Trimming took off 1 base at V and 2 bases at J, with 13 bases between the two ends. CDR3 nucleotide sequence: TGTGCCAGCAGTTTAGGACTTCTGGCGAACACAGATACGCAGTATTTT. It yields the protein CASSLGLLANTDTQYF.

This chain connects TRBV5-1 to TRBJ2-2; 9 bases map to TRBD2. Per germline, CDR1 SGHRS and CDR2 YFSETQ. The CDR3 is 14 amino acids. With 1 base clipped from V and 8 bases from J, the junction kept 3 bases outside the gene matches. CDR3 region: CASSLSGRSGELFF. CDR3 coding DNA: TGCGCCAGCAGCTTGAGCGGGAGGTCTGGGGAGCTGTTTTTT.

This clonotype appeared a few times. V gene TRBV5-6 combines with J gene TRBJ2-1, with D perhaps TRBD1 (6 bases). There are 14 residues in the CDR3. CDR1 and CDR2 from the germline V gene are SGHDT and YYEEEE. V was cut by 3 bases and J by 8 bases, with 15 bases left in between. For the CDR3, the DNA is TGTGCCAGCAGCTATACAGGGCTTTGGGATGAGCAGTTCTTC. Encoded protein: CASSYTGLWDEQFF.

The chain carries TRBV20-1 and TRBJ1-4; 10 nucleotides line up with TRBD1. The CDR3 is made up of 15 amino acids. V lost 2 bases to trimming and J lost 7 bases; unmatched junction nucleotides: 7. Germline CDR1 is DFQATT and CDR2 is SNEGSKA (reference sequence). CDR3 DNA sequence: TGCAGTGCTAGAACTATCGACAGGGGGCTTGAAAAACTGTTTTTT. Its translation is CSARTIDRGLEKLFF.

V gene TRBV20-1 combines with J gene TRBJ2-2; D may be TRBD1 (8 bases). Trimming took 7 bases from V and 7 from J, leaving 19 bases between them. Germline CDR1 reads DFQATT; CDR2 reads SNEGSKA (reference sequence). The CDR3 is 14 amino acids. The CDR3 bases are TGCAGTGTTCCGGACAGGGAGGGTGGCGGGGAGCTGTTTTTT. It translates to CSVPDREGGGELFF.

The chain employs TRBV15 and TRBJ2-1, with TRBD2 matching over 11 bases. The germline gives CDR1 LNHNV, CDR2 YYDKDF (reference sequence). After removal of 5 bases from V and 2 bases from J, the junction contained 11 bases not matched to a gene. This CDR3 is built from 18 residues. The CDR3 nucleotides are TGTGCCACCAGCGGAAGACAGAATAGCGGGAGGGCCTACAATGAGCAGTTCTTC. Amino acid sequence: CATSGRQNSGRAYNEQFF.

This clonotype was picked up a small number of times. The chain recombines TRBV28 with TRBJ2-7, with a possible D match to TRBD1 (6 bases). CDR1 and CDR2 from the germline V gene are MDHEN and SYDVKM. V was clipped by 3 bases and J by 3 bases, with 9 bases between them. The CDR3 consists of 13 residues. The CDR3 sequence: CASSLDRYYEQYF. The CDR3 DNA is TGTGCCAGCAGTTTGGACAGATACTACGAGCAGTACTTC.

This clonotype was recorded at least ten times. The chain links TRBV7-9 to TRBJ1-5; no clear D. This CDR3 spans 12 amino acids. V was shortened by 4 bases and J by 3 bases, with 4 bases between the two germline ends. Germline V gene lookup returns CDR1 SEHNR and CDR2 FQNEAQ (reference sequence). As DNA, the CDR3 is TGTGCCAGCAGCTACACCAATCAGCCCCAGCATTTT. It specifies CASSYTNQPQHF.

This clonotype has just a few counts. The rearrangement links TRBV12-3 or TRBV12-4 to TRBJ2-1, with unresolved D. The CDR3 runs to 13 residues. V was cut by 3 bases and J by 6 bases, with 9 bases left in between. Here the CDR3 reads CASSFGIFNEQFF. For the CDR3, the DNA is TGTGCCAGCAGTTTCGGAATCTTCAATGAGCAGTTCTTC.

The chain employs TRBV5-1 and TRBJ1-2; D gene ambiguous. V was cut by 4 bases and J by 3 bases, with 10 bases left in between. Germline V gene data show CDR1 as SGHRS and CDR2 as YFSETQ. CDR3 length: 13 amino acids. The CDR3 sequence: CASSPDPHYGYTF. The CDR3 DNA reads TGCGCCAGCAGCCCGGATCCCCACTATGGCTACACCTTC.

This clonotype has a count of ten or more. The chain combines TRBV12-3 or TRBV12-4 with TRBJ2-1, with 11 bases matching TRBD1. After removal of 8 bases from V and 4 bases from J, the junction contained 10 bases not matched to a gene. CDR3 length: 16 residues. This chain's CDR3 is CASSSRDRGDYNEQFF. CDR3 nucleotide sequence: TGTGCCAGCTCATCCCGGGACAGGGGGGATTACAATGAGCAGTTCTTC.

This clonotype occurred many times. V gene TRBV5-6 combines with J gene TRBJ1-1; the match to TRBD1 covers 8 bases. CDR1 is SGHDT, CDR2 YYEEEE, per germline. J lost 0 bases, V lost 4 bases, and 11 bases had no gene match. The CDR3 contains 17 residues. CDR3 sequence: CASSPKIGDRMNTEAFF. The CDR3 DNA is TGTGCCAGCAGCCCCAAAATAGGGGACAGGATGAACACTGAAGCTTTCTTT.

This clonotype was seen many times. The genes are TRBV12-5 and TRBJ2-3; D is ambiguous. Deletions cut 8 bases from V and 2 bases from J, with 14 bases between. Germline CDR1 reads LGHNT; CDR2 reads FRNRAP. CDR3 length: 14 amino acids. CDR3 region: CASLTGASTDTQYF. For the CDR3, the DNA is TGTGCTAGTCTGACCGGAGCCTCCACAGATACGCAGTATTTT.

J is TRBJ2-7 and V is TRBV7-8, with 11 bases identical to TRBD2. Unmatched junction bases numbered 13, after V lost 6 bases and J lost 6 bases. The CDR3 sequence is 16 residues long. Germline V CDR1 and CDR2: SGHVS, FQNEAQ. The CDR3 loop is CASSSTPLTSGIEQYF. In DNA, the CDR3 is TGTGCCAGCAGTTCGACTCCATTGACTAGCGGGATCGAGCAGTACTTC.

This clonotype was picked up many times. The chain couples TRBV19 to TRBJ2-3, with D maybe TRBD1 (5 bases). Germline V CDR1 and CDR2: LNHDA, SQIVND (reference sequence). The CDR3 has 13 amino acids. Trimming removed 3 bases at V and 4 bases at J, with 8 bases between. This chain's CDR3 is CASSIWGADTQYF. The CDR3 DNA reads TGTGCCAGTAGTATTTGGGGCGCAGATACGCAGTATTTT.

With respect to this clonotype: The junction differs from germline at one of its ends, possibly a read error. The rearrangement joins TRBV10-1 to TRBJ2-5; 9 bases line up with TRBD1. This CDR3 contains 17 residues. The germline gives CDR1 WNHNN, CDR2 SYGVQD (reference sequence). The CDR3 DNA reads as TGTGCCAGCAGTCTCCCGGCCGGGACAGGGAGTCAAGAGACCCAGTACTTC. Translating gives CASSLPAGTGSQETQYF.

The chain joins TRBV6-5 to TRBJ2-5, with 12 bases identical to TRBD2. V lost 2 bases to trimming and J lost 4 bases; unmatched junction nucleotides: 8. Germline V gives CDR1 MNHEY, CDR2 SVGAGI. This CDR3 region has 17 residues. The CDR3 loop reads CASSYEASGRDLETQYF. The CDR3 DNA reads TGTGCCAGCAGTTACGAGGCTAGCGGGAGGGATTTAGAGACCCAGTACTTC.

V is TRBV19 and J is TRBJ1-1, with no clear D. This CDR3 is 16 amino acids long. Germline CDR1 LNHDA, CDR2 SQIVND (reference sequence). Trimming pared 11 bases from V and 1 base from J, leaving 23 bases between. CDR3 in amino acids: CASRVLGKVRNTEAFF. The DNA of the CDR3 is TGTGCCTCCCGAGTTTTGGGGAAAGTGCGGAACACTGAAGCTTTCTTT.

This chain connects TRBV10-3 to TRBJ2-1, with TRBD1 as a possible D gene (7 bases). CDR3 size: 13 residues. Looked up from germline, CDR1 is ENHRY and CDR2 is SYGVKD. V was shortened by 6 bases and J by 7 bases, with 13 bases between the two germline ends. The CDR3 sequence: CAIRGTAGNEQFF. The CDR3 DNA follows: TGTGCCATCAGAGGGACAGCGGGTAATGAGCAGTTCTTC.

This clonotype occurred once. A junction boundary mismatches the germline segment, possibly from a read error. The DNA for the CDR3 is TGCGCCAGCAGCCCGGGACAGGGAGGAAGCGACGAGCAGTACTTC. Translated: CASSPGQGGSDEQYF. This chain joins TRBV3-1 and TRBJ2-7, with 9 bases aligning to TRBD1. This CDR3 is built from 15 residues. The V gene's germline CDR1 is LGHDT and CDR2 YNNKEL (reference sequence).

V usage is TRBV4-1 and J usage is TRBJ1-5; D uncertain. The length of the CDR3 is 14 residues. The V gene's germline CDR1 is MGHRA and CDR2 YSYEKL. Trimming removed 0 bases from V and 6 bases from J, with 9 bases in between. The CDR3 coding sequence is TGCGCCAGCAGCCAAGATCCACAAGGTCAGCCCCAGCATTTT. Amino acid sequence: CASSQDPQGQPQHF.